The 11 T cell receptor beta chains reported below all come from one sample, sequenced in a study of cytotoxic CD8 clonotypes in ibrutinib-treated CLL. Libraries were prepared by immunoSEQ multiplex PCR; TCRdb keeps only in-frame clonotypes and omits some of them. The sample holds some 290,000 clones, almost 80% seen once. Specimen: PBMCs, collected before ibrutinib treatment. The receptors originated from a human donor with chronic lymphocytic leukemia.

The V and J genes are TRBV15 and TRBJ2-1; no firm D call. The CDR3 is 15 residues long. Germline V gene sequence: CDR1 LNHNV, CDR2 YYDKDF (reference sequence). V lost 0 bases and J lost 2, with 8 bases in between. CDR3 DNA sequence: TGTGCCACCAGCAGAGATTGGTCTACCTACAATGAGCAGTTCTTC. Encoded protein: CATSRDWSTYNEQFF.

The genes are TRBV30 and TRBJ2-7, with TRBD1 matching over 9 bases. The CDR3 is 16 amino acids. V dropped 4 bases and J dropped 3; count of bases not matched to a gene: 13. Germline values: CDR1 GTSNPN, CDR2 SVGIG (reference sequence). The CDR3 DNA is TGTGCCTGGATGGGTCGTGCCGGACAGGGGAGCTACGAGCAGTACTTC. This encodes CAWMGRAGQGSYEQYF. The variable domain in full, with the rest retrieved from reference TRBV30 and TRBJ2-7, is SQTIHQWPATLVQPVGSPLSLECTVEGTSNPNLYWYRQAAGRGLQLLFYSVGIGQISSEVPQNLSASRPQDRQFILSSKKLLLSDSGFYLCAWMGRAGQGSYEQYFGPGTRLTVT.

The chain's CDR3 is CASTMGHLGSDTQYF. The CDR3 nucleotides read TGTGCCAGCACCATGGGGCACCTCGGTTCGGATACGCAGTATTTT. The rearrangement links TRBV6-5 to TRBJ2-3; a weak D match, TRBD1 (5 bases). The V end lost 7 bases, the J end lost 6 bases, and 20 bases lay between the germline ends. This CDR3 is 15 amino acids long. Germline V gene lookup returns CDR1 MNHEY and CDR2 SVGAGI.

V is TRBV9 and J is TRBJ2-7; a possible D gene is TRBD2 (6 bases). Trimming pared 5 bases from V and 0 bases from J, leaving 18 bases between. CDR3 size: 16 residues. Germline loops: CDR1 SGDLS, CDR2 YYNGEE. CDR3: CASSLGPGGNSYEQYF. Here the CDR3 DNA reads TGTGCCAGCAGTCTGGGTCCTGGCGGGAACTCCTACGAGCAGTACTTC.

The genes are TRBV29-1 and TRBJ2-7; TRBD2 matches at 10 bases. Germline loops: CDR1 SQVTM, CDR2 ANQGSEA. V trimming: 4 bases; J trimming: 2 bases; junction bases outside the gene matches: 5. The CDR3 extends over 14 amino acids. CDR3 sequence reads: CSVVGLAVAYEQYF. CDR3 nucleotides: TGCAGCGTTGTCGGACTAGCGGTCGCCTACGAGCAGTACTTC.

This chain uses TRBV5-4 with TRBJ2-7; 8 nucleotides agree with TRBD2. This CDR3 contains 16 residues. CDR1 is SGHNT, CDR2 YYREEE, per germline (reference sequence). Trimming cost V 4 bases and J 3 bases; bases outside gene matches: 12. CDR3 in amino acids: CASSREGSHSNYEQYF. CDR3 in DNA: TGTGCCAGCAGCCGGGAGGGCAGCCACAGCAACTACGAGCAGTACTTC.

This chain links TRBV7-2 with TRBJ2-7; 7 bases are a match to TRBD1. Trimming at V came to 6 bases and at J to 2 bases, leaving 7 bases not matched to a gene. Germline CDR1 and CDR2: SGHTA and FQGNSA. The CDR3 totals 14 residues. The CDR3 DNA follows: TGTGCCAGCAGGTCCGGGACAGAGACCTACGAGCAGTACTTC. Translation: CASRSGTETYEQYF.

The chain combines TRBV27 with TRBJ2-7, with D perhaps TRBD1 (5 bases). V lost 4 bases to trimming and J lost 2 bases, with 15 bases between them. This CDR3 region has 15 residues. Germline V gene data show CDR1 as MNHEY and CDR2 as SMNVEV (reference sequence). The CDR3 reads CASSSYYRRTYEQYF. The CDR3, as DNA: TGTGCCAGCAGTTCTTATTACAGGAGAACCTACGAGCAGTACTTC.

The J gene is TRBJ1-2, the V gene TRBV6-5, with a possible D match to TRBD1 (5 bases). CDR1 is MNHEY and CDR2 is SVGAGI in the germline V gene. CDR3 length: 15 residues. The V gene lost 7 bases and the J gene lost 1 base, with 16 bases spanning the gap. CDR3 sequence reads: CASTVDTAFNYGYTF. The CDR3 DNA reads as TGTGCCAGCACCGTGGACACGGCCTTTAACTATGGCTACACCTTC.

This clone has at least ten counts. The chain links TRBV11-3 to TRBJ2-1; 7 nucleotides match TRBD2. V was clipped by 5 bases and J by 9 bases; unmatched bases: 7. This CDR3 has 13 residues. Germline values: CDR1 SGHNT, CDR2 YENEEA. CDR3 coding DNA: TGTGCCAGCAGCCTGCCTGAGCGGGGTGAGCAGTTCTTC. Translated: CASSLPERGEQFF.

Only one count was recorded for this clone. The V call is TRBV6-5, the J call TRBJ2-5; D remains ambiguous. The ends were cut back, 5 bases at V and 9 bases at J, with 13 bases in the middle. The CDR3 covers 12 residues. Germline V gene data show CDR1 as MNHEY and CDR2 as SVGAGI. The CDR3 spells CASSPRSRAQYF. CDR3 nucleotides: TGTGCCAGCAGTCCCCGTTCCCGAGCCCAGTACTTC.